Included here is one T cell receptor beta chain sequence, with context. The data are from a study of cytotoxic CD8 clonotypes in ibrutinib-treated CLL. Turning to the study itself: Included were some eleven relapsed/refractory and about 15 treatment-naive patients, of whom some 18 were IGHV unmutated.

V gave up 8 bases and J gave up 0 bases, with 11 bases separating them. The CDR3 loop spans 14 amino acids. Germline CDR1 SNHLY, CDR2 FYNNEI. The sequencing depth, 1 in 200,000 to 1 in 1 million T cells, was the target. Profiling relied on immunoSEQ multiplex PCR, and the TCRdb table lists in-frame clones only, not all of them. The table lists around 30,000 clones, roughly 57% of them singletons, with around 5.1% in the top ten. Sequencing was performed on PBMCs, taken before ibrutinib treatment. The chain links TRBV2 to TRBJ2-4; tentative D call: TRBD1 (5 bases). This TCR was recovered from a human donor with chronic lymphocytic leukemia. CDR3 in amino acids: CASGRTLAKNIQYF. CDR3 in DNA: TGTGCCAGCGGAAGGACATTAGCCAAAAACATTCAGTACTTC.